This T cell receptor (beta chain) was recorded in a study of response to subunit inactivated influenza vaccine. V was trimmed by 4 bases and J by 0 bases, leaving 12 bases between them. CDR3 length equals 15 residues. Germline V gene data show CDR1 as SGHNT and CDR2 as YENEEA. TCRdb reprocessed the RT-PCR reads via MiXCR and lists one record per CDR3 protein. Among 300,000 to 350,000 distinct CDR3 sequences listed, roughly a fifth were seen once. Only a few counts were recorded for this clonotype. The TCR comes from a man between 50 and 75 years old who received an inactivated influenza vaccine. The sequencing here drew on PBMCs from blood, taken 21 months after vaccination. The chain combines TRBV11-3 with TRBJ1-2; D is undetermined. DNA of the CDR3: TGTGCCAGCAGCTCCACGGATGACTCTAACTATGGCTACACCTTC. Translated: CASSSTDDSNYGYTF.